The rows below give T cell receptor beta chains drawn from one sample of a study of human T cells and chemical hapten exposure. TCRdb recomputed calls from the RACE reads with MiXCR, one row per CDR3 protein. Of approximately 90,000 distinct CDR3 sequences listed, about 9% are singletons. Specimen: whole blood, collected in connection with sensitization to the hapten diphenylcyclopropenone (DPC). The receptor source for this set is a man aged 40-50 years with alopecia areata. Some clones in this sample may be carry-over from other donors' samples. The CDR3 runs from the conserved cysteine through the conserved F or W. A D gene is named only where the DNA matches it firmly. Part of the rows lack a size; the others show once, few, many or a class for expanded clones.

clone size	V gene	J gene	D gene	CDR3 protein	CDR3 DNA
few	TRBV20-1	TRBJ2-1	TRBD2	CSALAGSSYNEQFF	TGCAGTGCTTTAGCGGGAAGCTCCTACAATGAGCAGTTCTTC
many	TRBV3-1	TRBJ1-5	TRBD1	CASSGKQGAFPQPQHF	TGTGCCAGCAGCGGGAAACAGGGGGCTTTCCCCCAGCCCCAGCATTTT
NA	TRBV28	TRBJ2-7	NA	CASSLWRNSYEQYF	TGTGCCAGCAGTTTATGGAGGAACTCCTACGAGCAGTACTTC
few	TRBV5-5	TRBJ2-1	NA	CASNPGVGYNEQFF	TGTGCCAGTAACCCGGGAGTGGGGTACAATGAGCAGTTCTTC
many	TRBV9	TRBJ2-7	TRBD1	CASSFSGQGTEQYF	TGTGCCAGCAGCTTTTCGGGACAGGGAACGGAGCAGTACTTC
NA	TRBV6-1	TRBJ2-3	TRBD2	CASSLRLAGGNTDTQYF	TGTGCCAGCAGTCTACGACTAGCGGGAGGGAACACAGATACGCAGTATTTT
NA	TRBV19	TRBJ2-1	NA	CASSIGNPLNEQFF	TGTGCCAGTAGTATAGGGAATCCTCTGAATGAGCAGTTCTTC
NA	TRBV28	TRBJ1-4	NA	CASSLPGKLFF	TGTGCCAGCAGTTTACCGGGAAAACTGTTTTTT
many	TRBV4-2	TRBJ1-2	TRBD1	CASSQSTTGDTYGYTF	TGTGCCAGCAGCCAGAGTACCACAGGGGACACCTATGGCTACACCTTC
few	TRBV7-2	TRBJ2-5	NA	CASSPPVGRGTQYF	TGTGCCAGCAGCCCGCCCGTGGGGCGCGGGACCCAGTACTTC
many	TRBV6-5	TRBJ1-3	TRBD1	CASSHRGLSGNTIYF	TGTGCCAGCAGTCACAGGGGGCTATCTGGAAACACCATATATTTT
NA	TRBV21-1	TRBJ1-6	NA	CASSNLANSPLHF	TGTGCCAGCAGCAATTTAGCGAATTCACCCCTCCACTTT
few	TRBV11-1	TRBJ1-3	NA	CASSFRTAVSGNTIYF	TGTGCCAGCAGCTTTAGGACAGCCGTCTCTGGAAACACCATATATTTT
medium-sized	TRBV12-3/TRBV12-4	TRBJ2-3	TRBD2	CASRPSGSSTDTQYF	TGTGCCAGCAGACCTAGCGGTTCTAGCACAGATACGCAGTATTTT
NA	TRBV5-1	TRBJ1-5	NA	CASSLDSSGNQPQHF	TGCGCCAGCAGCTTGGACAGCTCAGGCAATCAGCCCCAGCATTTT
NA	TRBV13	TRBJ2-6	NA	CASSLYGSGANVLTF	TGTGCCAGCAGCTTATACGGCTCTGGGGCCAACGTCCTGACTTTC
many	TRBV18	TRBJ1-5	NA	CASSPTGGSSNQPQHF	TGTGCCAGCTCACCTACGGGAGGGAGTAGCAATCAGCCCCAGCATTTT
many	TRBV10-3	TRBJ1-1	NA	CAITQGGQSTEAFF	TGTGCCATCACACAGGGTGGGCAGAGCACTGAAGCTTTCTTT
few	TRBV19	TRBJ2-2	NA	CASLTGAGTGELFF	TGTGCCAGTCTGACGGGGGCCGGCACCGGGGAGCTGTTTTTT
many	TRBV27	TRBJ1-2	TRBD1	CASSLWGQDDGGYTF	TGTGCCAGCAGTTTATGGGGACAGGACGATGGTGGCTACACCTTC
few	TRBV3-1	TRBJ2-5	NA	CASSQGSRPQETQYF	TGTGCCAGCAGCCAAGGGAGCCGCCCCCAAGAGACCCAGTACTTC
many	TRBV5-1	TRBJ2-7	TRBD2	CASSWTSGSSQSYEQYF	TGCGCCAGCAGCTGGACTAGCGGGAGTTCCCAATCCTACGAGCAGTACTTC
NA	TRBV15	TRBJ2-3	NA	CATKREMADTQYF	TGTGCCACGAAACGGGAGATGGCAGATACGCAGTATTTT
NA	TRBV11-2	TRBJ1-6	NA	CASSFSGYNSPLHF	TGTGCCAGCAGCTTTAGCGGCTATAATTCACCCCTCCACTTT
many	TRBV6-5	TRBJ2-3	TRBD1	CASSPPGTGADTQYF	TGTGCCAGCAGTCCGCCGGGGACAGGGGCAGATACGCAGTATTTT
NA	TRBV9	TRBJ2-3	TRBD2	CASSGLGLLTDTQYF	TGTGCCAGCAGCGGATTGGGACTACTCACAGATACGCAGTATTTT
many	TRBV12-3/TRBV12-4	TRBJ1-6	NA	CASSLGRIGSPLHF	TGTGCCAGCAGTTTAGGTAGGATCGGCTCACCCCTCCACTTT
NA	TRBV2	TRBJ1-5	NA	CASSADRRHSNQPQHF	TGTGCCAGCAGTGCCGACAGGAGACATAGCAATCAGCCCCAGCATTTT
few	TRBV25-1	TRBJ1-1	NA	CASGTDYTEAFF	TGTGCCAGCGGGACGGACTACACTGAAGCTTTCTTT
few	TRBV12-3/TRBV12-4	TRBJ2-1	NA	CASGREQFF	TGTGCCAGCGGGCGGGAGCAGTTCTTC
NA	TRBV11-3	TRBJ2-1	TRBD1	CASSSPGQGDNEQFF	TGTGCCAGCAGCTCGCCGGGACAGGGTGACAATGAGCAGTTCTTC
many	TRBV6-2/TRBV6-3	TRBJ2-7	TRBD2	CASSTGGGSSYEQYF	TGTGCCAGCAGCACCGGCGGGGGAAGCTCCTACGAGCAGTACTTC
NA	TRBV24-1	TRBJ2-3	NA	CATADSTDTQYF	TGTGCCACGGCAGACAGCACAGATACGCAGTATTTT
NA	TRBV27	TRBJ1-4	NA	CASSLTATNEKLFF	TGTGCCAGCAGTTTAACAGCTACTAATGAAAAACTGTTTTTT
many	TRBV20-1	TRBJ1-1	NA	CSARRRGAGAEAFF	TGCAGTGCGCGGAGAAGGGGGGCAGGGGCTGAAGCTTTCTTT
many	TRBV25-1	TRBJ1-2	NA	CASSELGTYTF	TGTGCCAGCAGTGAACTGGGCACGTACACCTTC
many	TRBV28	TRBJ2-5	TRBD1	CASSRTGGMKTQYF	TGTGCCAGCAGTCGAACAGGGGGCATGAAGACCCAGTACTTC